The present TCR beta chain was sequenced within a study of shared clonotypes between healthy human individuals. The repertoire was sequenced with immunoSEQ multiplex PCR; TCRdb's copy has only in-frame clones and lacks some. The table records 2 million to 2.5 million clones, approximately 90% of them present only once. HIV-negative, healthy adults without recent acute infections or vaccinations were the donors. Looked up from germline, CDR1 is SGHRS and CDR2 is YFSETQ. This CDR3 spans 15 amino acids. Trimming cost V 3 bases and J 4 bases, with 15 bases left between them. V and J are TRBV5-1 and TRBJ2-3, with D uncertain. Sequenced: naive CD4+ T cells from PBMCs. The subset: CD45RA+ positively selected. The TCR originated in a man aged 18 to 30 in good health. Some clones in this sample may be carry-over from other donors' samples. The CDR3 region is CASSYLASTADTQYF. Here the CDR3 DNA reads TGCGCCAGCAGCTATCTCGCCTCAACGGCAGATACGCAGTATTTT.